The table lists the clone carrying this TCR beta chain with a count of one. How the authors handled the data: Reference gene primer amplification in the assay estimated nucleated cell counts. Assay: immunoSEQ multiplex PCR; the TCRdb copy retains only in-frame clones and omits some. V and J calls and clone size are as listed in that table; D and trimming were resolved from the DNA. The table includes 650,000 to 800,000 clones, 85% to 90% detected once. This record comes from a study of blood T cell repertoires in COVID-19. Study details: The origin of the acute and convalescent COVID-19 samples was the United States, Italy and Spain. T cells, B-cell-depleted T cells, or PBMCs provided the cDNA or gDNA that served as material.

The CDR3 is 16 residues long. The germline V gene has CDR1 MNHEY and CDR2 SMNVEV (reference sequence). V was pared by 2 bases and J by 10 bases, with 11 bases of the junction left unmatched. The specimen sequenced was peripheral blood. The genes are TRBV27 and TRBJ2-5, with TRBD1 matching 12 bases. The sequence was obtained from a woman aged 18-29 years with acute or convalescent COVID-19. The DNA for the CDR3 is TGTGCCAGCAGTTTACAATCGGGGACAGGGGGCGCGAACCAGTACTTC. It translates to CASSLQSGTGGANQYF.